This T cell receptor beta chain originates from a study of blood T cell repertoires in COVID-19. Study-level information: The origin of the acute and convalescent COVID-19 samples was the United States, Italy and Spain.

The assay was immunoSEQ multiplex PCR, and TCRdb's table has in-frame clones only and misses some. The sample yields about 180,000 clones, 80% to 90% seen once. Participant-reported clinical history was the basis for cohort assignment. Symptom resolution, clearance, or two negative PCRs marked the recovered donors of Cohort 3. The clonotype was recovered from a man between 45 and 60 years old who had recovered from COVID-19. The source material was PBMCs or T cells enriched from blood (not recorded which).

The CDR3 sequence is CASSVGRGFVGYTF. The CDR3 bases are TGTGCCAGCAGTGTTGGCAGGGGATTCGTGGGCTACACCTTC. This chain joins TRBV2 and TRBJ1-2, with D perhaps TRBD1 (6 bases). CDR1 is SNHLY and CDR2 is FYNNEI in the germline V gene. The CDR3 contains 14 residues. V was clipped by 4 bases and J by 8 bases, with 17 bases between them.